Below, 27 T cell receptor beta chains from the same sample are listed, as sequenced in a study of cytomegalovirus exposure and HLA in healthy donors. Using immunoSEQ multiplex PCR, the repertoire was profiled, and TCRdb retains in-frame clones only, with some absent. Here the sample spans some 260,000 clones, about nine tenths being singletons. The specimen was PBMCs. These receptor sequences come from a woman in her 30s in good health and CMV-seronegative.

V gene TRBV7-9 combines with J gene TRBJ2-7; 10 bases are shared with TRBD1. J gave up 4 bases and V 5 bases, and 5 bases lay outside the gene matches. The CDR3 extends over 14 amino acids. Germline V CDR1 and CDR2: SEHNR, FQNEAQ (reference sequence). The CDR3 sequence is CASSPGTGVYEQYF. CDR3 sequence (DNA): TGTGCCAGCAGCCCCGGGACAGGGGTTTACGAGCAGTACTTC.

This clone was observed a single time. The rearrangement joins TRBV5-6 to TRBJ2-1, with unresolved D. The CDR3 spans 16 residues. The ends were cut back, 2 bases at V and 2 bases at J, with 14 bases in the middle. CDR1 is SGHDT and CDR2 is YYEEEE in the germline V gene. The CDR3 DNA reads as TGTGCCAGCAGCTTCATCATCCGACACACCTACAATGAGCAGTTCTTC. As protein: CASSFIIRHTYNEQFF.

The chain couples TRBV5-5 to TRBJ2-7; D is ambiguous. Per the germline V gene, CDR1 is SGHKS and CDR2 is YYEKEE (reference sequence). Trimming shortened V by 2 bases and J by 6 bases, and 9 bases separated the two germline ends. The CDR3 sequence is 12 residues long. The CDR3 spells CASSFSSSEQYF. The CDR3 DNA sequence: TGTGCCAGCAGCTTTAGCAGTTCCGAGCAGTACTTC.

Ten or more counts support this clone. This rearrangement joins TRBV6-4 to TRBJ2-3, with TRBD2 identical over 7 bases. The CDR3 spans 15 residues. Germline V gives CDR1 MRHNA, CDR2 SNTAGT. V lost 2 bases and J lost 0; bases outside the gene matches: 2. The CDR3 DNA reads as TGTGCCAGCAGTGACGGGACTACTAGCACAGATACGCAGTATTTT. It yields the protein CASSDGTTSTDTQYF.

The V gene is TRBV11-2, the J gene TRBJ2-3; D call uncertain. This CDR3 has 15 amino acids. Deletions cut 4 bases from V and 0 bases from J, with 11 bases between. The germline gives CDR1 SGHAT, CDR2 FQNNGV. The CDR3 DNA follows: TGTGCCAGCAGCTCCCCGGGCCCTAGCACAGATACGCAGTATTTT. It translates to CASSSPGPSTDTQYF.

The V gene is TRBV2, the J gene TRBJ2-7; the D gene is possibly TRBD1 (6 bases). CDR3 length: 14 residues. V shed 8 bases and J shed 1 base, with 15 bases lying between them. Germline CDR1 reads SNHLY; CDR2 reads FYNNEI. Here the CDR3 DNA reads TGTGCCAGCCTTCCAGGGGCTGTATCCTACGAGCAGTACTTC. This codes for CASLPGAVSYEQYF.

The CDR3 is CASSQDPQGAGTGELFF. The DNA of the CDR3 is TGCGCCAGCAGCCAAGATCCCCAGGGGGCGGGCACCGGGGAGCTGTTTTTT. This chain uses TRBV4-3 with TRBJ2-2, with 8 nucleotides matching TRBD1. The CDR3 runs to 17 residues. In germline, CDR1 is LGHNA, CDR2 YSLEER. Trimming removed 0 bases from V and 4 bases from J; junction bases left unmatched: 7.

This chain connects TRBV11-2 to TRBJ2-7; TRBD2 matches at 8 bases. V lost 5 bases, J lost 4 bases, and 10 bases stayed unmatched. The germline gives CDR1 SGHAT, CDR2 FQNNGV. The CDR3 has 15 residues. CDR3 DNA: TGTGCCAGCAGCCAGACGAGCGGGGGCGGGTACGAGCAGTACTTC. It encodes CASSQTSGGGYEQYF.

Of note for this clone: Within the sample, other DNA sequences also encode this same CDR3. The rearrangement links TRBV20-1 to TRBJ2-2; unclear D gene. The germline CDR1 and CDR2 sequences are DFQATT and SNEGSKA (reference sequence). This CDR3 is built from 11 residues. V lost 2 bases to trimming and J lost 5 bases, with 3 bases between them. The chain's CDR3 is CSARRTGELFF. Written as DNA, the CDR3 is TGCAGTGCTAGAAGGACCGGGGAGCTGTTTTTT.

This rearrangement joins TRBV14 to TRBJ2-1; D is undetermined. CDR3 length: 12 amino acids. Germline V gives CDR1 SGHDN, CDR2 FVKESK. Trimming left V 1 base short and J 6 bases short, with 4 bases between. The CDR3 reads CASSQVFNEQFF. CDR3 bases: TGTGCCAGCAGCCAAGTATTCAATGAGCAGTTCTTC. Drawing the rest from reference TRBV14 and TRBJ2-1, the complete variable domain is EAGVTQFPSHSVIEKGQTVTLRCDPISGHDNLYWYRRVMGKEIKFLLHFVKESKQDESGMPNNRFLAERTGGTYSTLKVQPAELEDSGVYFCASSQVFNEQFFGPGTRLTVL.

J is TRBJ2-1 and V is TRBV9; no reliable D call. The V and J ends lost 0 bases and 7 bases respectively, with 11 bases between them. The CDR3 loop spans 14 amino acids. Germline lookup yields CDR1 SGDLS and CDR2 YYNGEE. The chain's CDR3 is CASSVAPSWNEQFF. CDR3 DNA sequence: TGTGCCAGCAGCGTAGCGCCGTCCTGGAATGAGCAGTTCTTC.

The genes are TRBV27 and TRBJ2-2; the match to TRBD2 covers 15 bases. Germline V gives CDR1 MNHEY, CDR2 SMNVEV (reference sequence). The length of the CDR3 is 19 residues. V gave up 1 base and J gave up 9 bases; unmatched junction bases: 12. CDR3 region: CASSLYGTSGRTRARELFF. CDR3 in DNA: TGTGCCAGCAGTTTATATGGGACTAGCGGGAGGACACGGGCCAGGGAGCTGTTTTTT.

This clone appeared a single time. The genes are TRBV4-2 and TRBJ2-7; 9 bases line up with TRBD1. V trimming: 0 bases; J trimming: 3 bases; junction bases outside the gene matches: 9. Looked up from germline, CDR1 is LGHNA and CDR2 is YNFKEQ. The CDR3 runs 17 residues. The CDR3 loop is CASSQEDSGTGIYEQYF. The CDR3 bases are TGTGCCAGCAGCCAAGAGGACTCCGGGACAGGGATCTACGAGCAGTACTTC.

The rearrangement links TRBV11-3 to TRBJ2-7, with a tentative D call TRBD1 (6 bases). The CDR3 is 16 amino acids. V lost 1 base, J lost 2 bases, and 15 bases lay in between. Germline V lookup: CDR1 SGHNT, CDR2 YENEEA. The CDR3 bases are TGTGCCAGCAGCTTAGGCCAGGGGCGCCTCCCCTACGAGCAGTACTTC. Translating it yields CASSLGQGRLPYEQYF. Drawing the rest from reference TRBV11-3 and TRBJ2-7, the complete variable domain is EAGVVQSPRYKIIEKKQPVAFWCNPISGHNTLYWYLQNLGQGPELLIRYENEEAVDDSQLPKDRFSAERLKGVDSTLKIQPAELGDSAVYLCASSLGQGRLPYEQYFGPGTRLTVT.

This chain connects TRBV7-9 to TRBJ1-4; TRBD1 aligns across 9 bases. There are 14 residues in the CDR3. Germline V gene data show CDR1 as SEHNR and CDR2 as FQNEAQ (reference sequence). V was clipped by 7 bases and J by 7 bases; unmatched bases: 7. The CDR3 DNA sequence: TGTGCCAGCAACTCCGGGACAGGGAGTGAAAAACTGTTTTTT. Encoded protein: CASNSGTGSEKLFF.

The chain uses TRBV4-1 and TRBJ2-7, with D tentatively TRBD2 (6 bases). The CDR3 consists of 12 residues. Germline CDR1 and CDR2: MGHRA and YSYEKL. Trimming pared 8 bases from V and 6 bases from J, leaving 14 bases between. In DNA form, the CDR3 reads TGCGCCAGCGGCGGGGATTCCCTCGAGCAGTACTTC. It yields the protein CASGGDSLEQYF.

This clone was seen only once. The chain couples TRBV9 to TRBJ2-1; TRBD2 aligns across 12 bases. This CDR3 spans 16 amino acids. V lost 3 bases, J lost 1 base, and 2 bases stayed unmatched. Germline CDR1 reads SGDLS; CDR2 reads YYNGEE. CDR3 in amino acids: CASSATSGGSYNEQFF. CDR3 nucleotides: TGTGCCAGCAGCGCCACTAGCGGGGGGTCCTACAATGAGCAGTTCTTC. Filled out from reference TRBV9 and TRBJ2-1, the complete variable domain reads DSGVTQTPKHLITATGQRVTLRCSPRSGDLSVYWYQQSLDQGLQFLIQYYNGEERAKGNILERFSAQQFPDLHSELNLSSLELGDSALYFCASSATSGGSYNEQFFGPGTRLTVL.

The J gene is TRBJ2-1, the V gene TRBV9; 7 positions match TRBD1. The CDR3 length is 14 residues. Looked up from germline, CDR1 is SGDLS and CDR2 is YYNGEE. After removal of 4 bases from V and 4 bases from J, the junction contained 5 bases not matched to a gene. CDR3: CASSPPRGYNEQFF. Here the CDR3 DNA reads TGTGCCAGCAGCCCTCCCAGGGGGTACAATGAGCAGTTCTTC.

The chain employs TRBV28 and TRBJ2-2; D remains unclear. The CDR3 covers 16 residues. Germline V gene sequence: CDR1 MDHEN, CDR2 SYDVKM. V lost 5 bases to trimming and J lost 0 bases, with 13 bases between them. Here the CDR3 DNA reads TGTGCCAGCAGTGGCCTTAGCTGGACGAACACCGGGGAGCTGTTTTTT. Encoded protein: CASSGLSWTNTGELFF.

The CDR3 nucleotides are TGCGCCAGCAGCTTGTTTCTAGCGGGAAGCAATGAGCAGTTCTTC. Residues: CASSLFLAGSNEQFF. This chain uses TRBV5-1 with TRBJ2-1; TRBD2 matches 9 bases. With 1 base clipped from V and 6 bases from J, the junction kept 5 bases outside the gene matches. Germline CDR1 and CDR2: SGHRS and YFSETQ. The CDR3 is 15 amino acids.

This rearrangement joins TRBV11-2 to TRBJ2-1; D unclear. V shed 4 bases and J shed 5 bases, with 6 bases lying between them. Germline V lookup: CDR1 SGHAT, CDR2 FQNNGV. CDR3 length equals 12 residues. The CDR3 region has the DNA TGTGCCAGCAGCTCGCTTCACAATGAGCAGTTCTTC. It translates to CASSSLHNEQFF.

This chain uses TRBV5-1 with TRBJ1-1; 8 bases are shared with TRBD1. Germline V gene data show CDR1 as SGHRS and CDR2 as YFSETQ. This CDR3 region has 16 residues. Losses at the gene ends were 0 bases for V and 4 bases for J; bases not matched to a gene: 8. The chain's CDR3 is CASSLGDRLRSTEAFF. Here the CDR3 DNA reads TGCGCCAGCAGCTTGGGGGACAGGCTTAGGAGCACTGAAGCTTTCTTT. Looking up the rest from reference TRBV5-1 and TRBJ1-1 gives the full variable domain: KAGVTQTPRYLIKTRGQQVTLSCSPISGHRSVSWYQQTPGQGLQFLFEYFSETQRNKGNFPGRFSGRQFSNSRSEMNVSTLELGDSALYLCASSLGDRLRSTEAFFGQGTRLTVV.

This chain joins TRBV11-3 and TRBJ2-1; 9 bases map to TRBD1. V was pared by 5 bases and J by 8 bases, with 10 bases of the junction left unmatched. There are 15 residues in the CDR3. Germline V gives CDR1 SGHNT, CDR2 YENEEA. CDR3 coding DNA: TGTGCCAGCAGCGACCTGGGACAGGGCTTCTATGAGCAGTTCTTC. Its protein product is CASSDLGQGFYEQFF.

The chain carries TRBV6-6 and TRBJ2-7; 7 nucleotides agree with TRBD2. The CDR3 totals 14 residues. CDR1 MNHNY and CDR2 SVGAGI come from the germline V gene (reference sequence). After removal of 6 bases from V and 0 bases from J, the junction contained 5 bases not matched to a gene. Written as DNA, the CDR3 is TGTGCCAGCAGAACCCGACTAGCCTCCTACGAGCAGTACTTC. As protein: CASRTRLASYEQYF.

The CDR3 nucleotides read TGTGCCAGCAGCTTGTCGAGAGGGGGGAATGAGCAGTTCTTC. Its protein product is CASSLSRGGNEQFF. V and J are TRBV7-8 and TRBJ2-1; D assignment may be TRBD1 or TRBD2 (6 bases each). V lost 3 bases to trimming and J lost 7 bases, with 13 bases between them. Germline V lookup: CDR1 SGHVS, CDR2 FQNEAQ. The CDR3 is made up of 14 amino acids.

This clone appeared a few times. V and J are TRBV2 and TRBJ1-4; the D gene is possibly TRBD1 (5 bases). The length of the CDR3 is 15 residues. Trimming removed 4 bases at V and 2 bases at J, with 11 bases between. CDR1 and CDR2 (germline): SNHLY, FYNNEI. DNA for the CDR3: TGTGCCAGCAGTGCAGGGAAAGGCACTAATGAAAAACTGTTTTTT. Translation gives CASSAGKGTNEKLFF.

The CDR3, as DNA: TGTGCCAGCAGCTCCCGCTTCGACTGGGGGTCGGCCATTCAGTACTTC. This codes for CASSSRFDWGSAIQYF. The rearrangement joins TRBV7-2 to TRBJ2-4, with D perhaps TRBD1 or TRBD2 (5 bases each). The V gene's germline CDR1 is SGHTA and CDR2 FQGNSA. The length of the CDR3 is 16 residues. The V gene lost 4 bases and the J gene lost 9 bases, with 22 bases spanning the gap.